The 21 T cell receptor beta chains listed next were all sequenced from one sample in a study of a mutant IDH1 vaccine in newly diagnosed glioma. These receptors' targets are unknown. The time point is: week 5, during vaccination. Every single dose of the vaccine, 300 ug of mutant IDH1 20-mer peptide, came with topical imiquimod. Clones were sequenced by immunoSEQ multiplex PCR, and TCRdb holds only the in-frame ones, with some missing. This table holds about 56,000 clones, 80% to 90% found once. The input for sequencing was PBMCs, taken from a glioma patient whose treatment included an IDH1 peptide vaccine. These receptors were obtained from a woman between 35 and 50 years old with glioma.

The rearrangement links TRBV14 to TRBJ1-4; 9 bases are shared with TRBD1. V shed 1 base and J 5 bases; nucleotides not matched to a gene: 5. This CDR3 spans 16 amino acids. Germline V lookup: CDR1 SGHDN, CDR2 FVKESK. Here the CDR3 DNA reads TGTGCCAGCAGCCAAGTTTCCGGGACAGGGAATGAAAAACTGTTTTTT. Its translation: CASSQVSGTGNEKLFF.

CDR3 in amino acids: CASSQDMTGRSCYTF. CDR3 in DNA: TGCGCCAGCAGCCAAGATATGACAGGGAGAAGTTGCTACACCTTC. The rearrangement joins TRBV4-3 to TRBJ1-2, with 7 bases aligning to TRBD1. This CDR3 has 15 amino acids. Germline values: CDR1 LGHNA, CDR2 YSLEER. After removal of 0 bases from V and 9 bases from J, the junction contained 10 bases not matched to a gene.

The chain carries TRBV10-3 and TRBJ2-5, with D uncertain. This CDR3 has 16 residues. Per germline, CDR1 ENHRY and CDR2 SYGVKD. Trimming pared 3 bases from V and 2 bases from J, leaving 16 bases between. The CDR3 loop is CAISDSPTAAQETQYF. The CDR3 nucleotides are TGTGCCATCAGTGATTCCCCTACGGCGGCGCAAGAGACCCAGTACTTC.

This chain links TRBV2 with TRBJ2-1; D remains ambiguous. Per germline, CDR1 SNHLY and CDR2 FYNNEI. The CDR3 contains 15 residues. Trimming took off 4 bases at V and 7 bases at J, with 17 bases between the two ends. The CDR3 DNA is TGTGCCAGCAGTGGTGAGGTGGGTTGGATAAATGAGCAGTTCTTC. Protein sequence: CASSGEVGWINEQFF.

The chain recombines TRBV6-5 with TRBJ2-3; possibly TRBD1 for D (5 bases). CDR1 is MNHEY, CDR2 SVGAGI, per germline. V lost 6 bases to trimming and J lost 1 base, with 11 bases between them. The CDR3 sequence is 14 residues long. The CDR3 is CASRKGKGTDTQYF. The CDR3 nucleotides read TGTGCCAGCAGAAAGGGGAAGGGCACAGATACGCAGTATTTT.

The chain uses TRBV15 and TRBJ2-5, with a weak D call TRBD1 (5 bases). CDR1 is LNHNV and CDR2 is YYDKDF in the germline V gene (reference sequence). V lost 0 bases and J 5 bases, leaving 16 bases between the germline ends. CDR3 length equals 16 residues. CDR3 protein: CATSRDKVVRVETQYF. The CDR3 DNA follows: TGTGCCACCAGCAGAGATAAAGTGGTCAGGGTGGAGACCCAGTACTTC.

V gene TRBV4-1 combines with J gene TRBJ2-7; D perhaps matches TRBD2 (5 bases). This CDR3 region has 14 residues. Looked up from germline, CDR1 is MGHRA and CDR2 is YSYEKL. Trimming left V 1 base short and J 5 bases short, with 12 bases between. The DNA of the CDR3 is TGCGCCAGCAGCCAAGTCCCGAGGGTCCACGAGCAGTACTTC. Amino acid sequence: CASSQVPRVHEQYF.

The V call is TRBV5-4, the J call TRBJ1-1, with D perhaps matching TRBD1 (5 bases). Trimming shortened V by 4 bases and J by 1 base, and 14 bases separated the two germline ends. CDR3 size: 15 residues. Germline assignment: CDR1 SGHNT and CDR2 YYREEE (reference sequence). The CDR3: CASSKPGPGNTEAFF. The DNA of the CDR3 is TGTGCCAGCAGCAAACCGGGACCGGGGAACACTGAAGCTTTCTTT.

The count of this clone is one. This chain joins TRBV30 and TRBJ1-2; 8 bases are a match to TRBD1. The J segment lost 5 bases and the V segment lost 3 bases, leaving 5 bases of the junction unmatched. Germline CDR1 reads GTSNPN; CDR2 reads SVGIG (reference sequence). This CDR3 spans 13 amino acids. CDR3 nucleotides: TGTGCCTGGAGCCTCCAGGGGGCTTATGGCTACACCTTC. Translated, it gives CAWSLQGAYGYTF.

The rearrangement links TRBV5-4 to TRBJ1-2; TRBD1 aligns across 10 bases. Unmatched junction bases numbered 1, after V lost 4 bases and J lost 4 bases. Germline-derived CDR1 and CDR2 are SGHNT and YYREEE (reference sequence). There are 13 residues in the CDR3. Here the CDR3 reads CASSRTGGYGYTF. The CDR3 coding sequence is TGTGCCAGCAGCAGGACAGGGGGCTATGGCTACACCTTC. Full variable domain (remainder filled in from reference TRBV5-4 and TRBJ1-2): ETGVTQSPTHLIKTRGQQVTLRCSSQSGHNTVSWYQQALGQGPQFIFQYYREEENGRGNFPPRFSGLQFPNYSSELNVNALELDDSALYLCASSRTGGYGYTFGSGTRLTVV.

The CDR3 bases are TGCAGCGCGATCTTGTTGCCCAGGGCAACAGATACGCAGTATTTT. Protein: CSAILLPRATDTQYF. The V call is TRBV29-1, the J call TRBJ2-3, with D tentatively TRBD1 (5 bases). With 7 bases removed from V and 3 bases from J, the gap between germline ends came to 20 bases. The CDR3 runs to 15 residues. Germline CDR1 reads SQVTM; CDR2 reads ANQGSEA.

This sequence joins TRBV9 and TRBJ1-4, with a weak D call TRBD1 (6 bases). The CDR3 loop spans 15 amino acids. Germline CDR1 SGDLS, CDR2 YYNGEE. V shed 2 bases and J shed 2 bases, with 10 bases lying between them. The CDR3 bases are TGTGCCAGCAGCGTTACAGGGTTGACTAATGAAAAACTGTTTTTT. This gives the protein CASSVTGLTNEKLFF. The whole variable domain, remainder taken from reference TRBV9 and TRBJ1-4, is DSGVTQTPKHLITATGQRVTLRCSPRSGDLSVYWYQQSLDQGLQFLIQYYNGEERAKGNILERFSAQQFPDLHSELNLSSLELGDSALYFCASSVTGLTNEKLFFGSGTQLSVL.

V usage is TRBV25-1 and J usage is TRBJ1-1; a weak D match, TRBD1 (5 bases). The germline V gene encodes CDR1 MGHDK and CDR2 SYGVNS. The CDR3 runs 13 residues. The ends were cut back, 0 bases at V and 5 bases at J, with 7 bases in the middle. The CDR3 DNA is TGTGCCAGCAGTGAATACAGGGAAACTGAAGCTTTCTTT. This translates into CASSEYRETEAFF.

CDR3 bases: TGTGCCAGCAACCGGGGGGGTGGCACAGATACGCAGTATTTT. Translated, it gives CASNRGGGTDTQYF. The rearrangement joins TRBV5-6 to TRBJ2-3; TRBD2 aligns across 8 bases. The CDR3 runs 14 residues. The junction had 4 bases not matched to a gene; V was cut back by 6 bases and J by 1 base. The germline V gene has CDR1 SGHDT and CDR2 YYEEEE. The complete variable domain, with remaining parts taken from reference TRBV5-6 and TRBJ2-3, reads DAGVTQSPTHLIKTRGQQVTLRCSPKSGHDTVSWYQQALGQGPQFIFQYYEEEERQRGNFPDRFSGHQFPNYSSELNVNALLLGDSALYLCASNRGGGTDTQYFGPGTRLTVL.

The V and J genes are TRBV6-5 and TRBJ2-7; D uncertain. Per the germline V gene, CDR1 is MNHEY and CDR2 is SVGAGI. The V end lost 0 bases, the J end lost 1 base, and 10 bases lay between the germline ends. This CDR3 comprises 15 residues. This chain's CDR3 is CASSYSFTGSYEQYF. CDR3 bases: TGTGCCAGCAGTTACTCTTTTACCGGGTCCTACGAGCAGTACTTC.

The genes are TRBV2 and TRBJ1-2; a weak D match, TRBD1 (5 bases). Germline lookup yields CDR1 SNHLY and CDR2 FYNNEI. This CDR3 is 13 amino acids long. Trimming stripped 5 bases from V and 6 bases from J, with 13 bases between. The CDR3 DNA reads TGTGCCAGCAGTCTGGGGCCCCTCCATGGCTACACCTTC. Amino acids: CASSLGPLHGYTF.

The J gene is TRBJ1-3, the V gene TRBV6-1; D not resolved. V gave up 2 bases and J gave up 0 bases, with 5 bases separating them. The germline V gene has CDR1 MNHNS and CDR2 SASEGT. This CDR3 comprises 14 residues. CDR3 bases: TGTGCCAGCAGTGAATCGATCTCTGGAAACACCATATATTTT. Translated: CASSESISGNTIYF.

The chain is built from TRBV6-1 and TRBJ1-5, with D unclear. Germline CDR1 and CDR2: MNHNS and SASEGT. The CDR3 contains 16 residues. The V end was cut by 3 bases, the J end by 0 bases, with 12 bases between. CDR3 sequence reads: CASSDPPRGSNQPQHF. CDR3 DNA: TGTGCCAGCAGTGACCCCCCGCGGGGTAGCAATCAGCCCCAGCATTTT.

The gene calls are TRBV7-6 and TRBJ2-2, with D uncertain. Germline-derived CDR1 and CDR2 are SGHVS and FNYEAQ. The CDR3 runs 14 residues. V lost 5 bases, J lost 0 bases, and 7 bases lay in between. The CDR3 reads CASSPRTNTGELFF. In DNA, the CDR3 is TGTGCCAGCAGCCCAAGGACGAACACCGGGGAGCTGTTTTTT.

The V gene is TRBV2, the J gene TRBJ2-5, with D hard to call. This CDR3 is 15 amino acids long. Germline CDR1 reads SNHLY; CDR2 reads FYNNEI. The germline V and J ends were trimmed by 2 bases and 0 bases, with 10 bases remaining between them. Written as DNA, the CDR3 is TGTGCCAGCAGTGAACGAAAGGGCTACCAAGAGACCCAGTACTTC. Its translation: CASSERKGYQETQYF. The full variable domain, completed using reference TRBV2 and TRBJ2-5, is EPEVTQTPSHQVTQMGQEVILRCVPISNHLYFYWYRQILGQKVEFLVSFYNNEISEKSEIFDDQFSVERPDGSNFTLKIRSTKLEDSAMYFCASSERKGYQETQYFGPGTRLLVL.

A single count supports this clone. V and J are TRBV11-2 and TRBJ2-3; weak D call: TRBD2 (7 bases). CDR1 is SGHAT and CDR2 is FQNNGV in the germline V gene. The CDR3 has 14 residues. Between the trimmed V and J ends, which lost 3 bases and 4 bases, there was a span of 11 bases. The CDR3 is CASSFGGQPDTQYF. The CDR3 DNA reads TGTGCCAGCAGCTTCGGGGGGCAACCAGATACGCAGTATTTT.